This T cell receptor beta chain emerged from a study of preoperative IRX-2 immunotherapy in early breast cancer. The method was immunoSEQ multiplex PCR; TCRdb's version includes in-frame clones alone and lacks a portion of them. Of about 13,000 clones listed, approximately 91% are singletons. This clone was recorded once. As for treatment: preoperative locoregional IRX-2 cytokine immunotherapy. This phase Ib study tested locoregional IRX-2 cytokine immunotherapy given before surgery. V was trimmed by 4 bases and J by 0 bases, leaving 10 bases between them. CDR3 length: 15 residues. Germline assignment: CDR1 MDHEN and CDR2 SYDVKM.

This specimen was collected from a patient treated with IRX-2 immunotherapy. The rearrangement uses TRBV28 and TRBJ1-5, with D unclear. The receptor was isolated from a human donor with breast cancer. The chain's CDR3 is CASSSRASSNQPQHF. The CDR3 DNA sequence: TGTGCCAGCAGTTCTCGGGCTTCTAGCAATCAGCCCCAGCATTTT.